The 25 T cell receptor beta chains presented below share a single source sample, sequenced in a study of tissue T cells after allogeneic stem cell transplantation. Time point indicated: mouse harvest day 14 after allogeneic transplant. The graft held 10^6 splenic CD5+ T cells and 10^7 T-cell-depleted bone marrow cells. Using immunoSEQ multiplex PCR, the repertoire was profiled, and TCRdb retains in-frame clones only, with some absent. Among about 5,700 clones listed, roughly 44% were seen once. The sequenced material came from gut tissue. The source is a female BALB/c mouse given C57BL/6 T cells with graft-versus-host disease after an allogeneic hematopoietic cell transplant.

Comment on this clone: Gene labels here are mouse ones. The CDR3 extends 1 residue past the end of the read, so its final part is completed from the germline J gene. The chain combines TRBV26 with TRBJ1-6, with 9 bases fitting TRBD1. TRBJ1-6 is sorted into the ORF group, with uncertain function. V shed 4 bases and J 7 bases; nucleotides not matched to a gene: 2. From germline, CDR1 is KGHPV and CDR2 FQNQEV (reference sequence). CDR3 size: 14 residues. This CDR3 is CASSRQGGNSPLYF. The sequenced CDR3 bases are TGTGCCAGCAGTCGACAGGGGGGGAATTCGCCCCTCTAC.

Of note for this clone: The gene names here belong to mouse. The read ends 1 residue early relative to the CDR3; the germline J gene fills the gap. The J gene is TRBJ2-4, the V gene TRBV16; 8 positions agree with TRBD1. The CDR3 sequence is 15 residues long. V lost 0 bases and J lost 5; bases outside the gene matches: 4. The germline V gene encodes CDR1 SGHSA and CDR2 FRNQAP. CDR3 DNA, as far as it was read: TGTGCAAGCAGCTTAGATCGGACAGGGACAAACACCTTGTAC. Encoded protein: CASSLDRTGTNTLY. The full CDR3 reads CASSLDRTGTNTLYF.

About this clone: Gene names follow the mouse nomenclature. The CDR3 is cut off 1 residue early in the read; its end comes from the germline J gene. The V and J genes are TRBV23 and TRBJ1-2; the DNA was not used to check the table's D call, TRBD1. CDR1 is KGHTA, CDR2 FQNQQP, per germline. This CDR3 is built from 13 residues. CDR3 region: CSSSHQGNSDYTF. The sequenced part of the CDR3 DNA is TGCTCCAGCAGTCACCAGGGAAACTCCGACTACACC.

Points on this clone: Mouse names are used for the genes. The read falls 1 residue short of the CDR3 end, and the missing part is taken from the germline J gene. This chain uses TRBV3 with TRBJ1-1; 12 nucleotides agree with TRBD1. Per the germline V gene, CDR1 is SNHLY and CDR2 is FYNGKV (reference sequence). The CDR3 covers 15 residues. The J segment lost 4 bases and the V segment lost 5 bases, leaving 5 bases of the junction unmatched. The covered CDR3 bases are TGTGCCAGCAGCGGGACAGGGGGCGCGGGCACAGAAGTCTTC. Encoded protein: CASSGTGGAGTEVF. In full, the CDR3 reads CASSGTGGAGTEVFF.

As concerns this clone: The gene names given are mouse names. The read ends 1 residue early relative to the CDR3; the germline J gene fills the gap. The chain joins TRBV26 to TRBJ2-5; D is ambiguous. Between the trimmed V and J ends, which lost 3 bases and 3 bases, there was a span of 7 bases. CDR1 KGHPV and CDR2 FQNQEV come from the germline V gene (reference sequence). The CDR3 is 13 amino acids. The CDR3 bases that were read are TGTGCCAGCAGTCTCCGCCAGCAAGACACCCAGTAC. Residues: CASSLRQQDTQY. The entire CDR3 protein is CASSLRQQDTQYF.

This clone qualifies as large. Here the gene names and germline are mouse. The read finishes 1 residue shy of the CDR3 end, and the germline J gene is used to complete it. The chain carries TRBV19 and TRBJ1-2, with a weak D call TRBD1 (5 bases). The CDR3 spans 14 residues. Trimming left V 4 bases short and J 0 bases short, with 10 bases between. CDR1 FNHDT and CDR2 SITEND come from the germline V gene (reference sequence). Incomplete CDR3 DNA: TGTGCCAGCAGTGGGGGGAGGGCAAACTCCGACTACACC. Protein: CASSGGRANSDYT. The full-length CDR3 reads as CASSGGRANSDYTF.

This clone was seen only once. The gene symbols are mouse symbols. Read sequence stops 1 residue before the CDR3 end, and the germline J gene provides the missing end. The rearrangement links TRBV3 to TRBJ2-3; TRBD2 aligns across 7 bases. Germline V gene data show CDR1 as SNHLY and CDR2 as FYNGKV (reference sequence). Losses at the gene ends were 5 bases for V and 1 base for J; bases not matched to a gene: 3. The CDR3 spans 14 residues. This CDR3 reads CASSPGGGAETLYF. The part of the CDR3 DNA that was read is TGTGCCAGCAGCCCGGGGGGGGGTGCAGAAACGCTGTAT.

Comments on this clone: Here the gene names and germline are mouse. With the read ending 1 residue before the CDR3 end, the germline J gene is used to fill in that end. The chain links TRBV13-3 to TRBJ1-6; TRBD1 matches at 9 bases. TRBJ1-6 has ORF status, its function being uncertain. Germline CDR1 NNHDY, CDR2 SYVADS. Trimming at V came to 1 base and at J to 7 bases, leaving 3 bases not matched to a gene. CDR3 size: 15 residues. Partial CDR3 DNA: TGTGCCAGCAGTGATCACAGGGGGCTGAATTCGCCCCTCTAC. It yields the protein CASSDHRGLNSPLY. The CDR3, in full, reads CASSDHRGLNSPLYF.

The sample holds a few counts of this clone. Here the gene names and germline are mouse. The read is 1 residue too short to cover the CDR3 end, so that end is filled in from the germline J gene. The J gene is TRBJ2-7, the V gene TRBV13-1; D perhaps matches TRBD1 (5 bases). CDR3 size: 13 residues. The germline V and J ends were trimmed by 2 bases and 4 bases, with 10 bases remaining between them. Germline V gene data show CDR1 as NSHNY and CDR2 as SYGAGN. The part of the CDR3 DNA that was read is TGTGCCAGCAGTGAGGCAGGGCCGTATGAACAGTAC. This gives the protein CASSEAGPYEQY. The whole CDR3 region reads CASSEAGPYEQYF.

Details on this clone: Gene names denote mouse genes. The read comes to an end 1 residue before the CDR3 does, leaving the germline J gene to fill in the end. The genes are TRBV23 and TRBJ2-7; the table's D call, TRBD2, was not checked against the DNA. The CDR3 is 14 residues long. In germline, CDR1 is KGHTA, CDR2 FQNQQP. The sequenced CDR3 bases are TGTGCCAGCAGTCCCACTGGGGGGGCAGGTGAACAGTAC. Its translation: CASSPTGGAGEQY. The entire CDR3 sequence reads CASSPTGGAGEQYF. Full variable domain (outside the CDR3, taken from reference TRBV23 and TRBJ2-7): DAAVTQKPRYLIKMKGQEAEMKCIPEKGHTAVFWYQQKQSKELKFLIYFQNQQPLDQIDMVKERFSAVCPSSSLCSLGIRTCEAEDSALYLCASSPTGGAGEQYFGPGTRLTVL.

On this clone itself: The gene symbols are mouse symbols. The read is 1 residue too short to cover the CDR3 end, so that end is filled in from the germline J gene. The chain has TRBV26 and TRBJ2-4, with D perhaps given as TRBD1 or TRBD2 (6 bases each). Looked up from germline, CDR1 is KGHPV and CDR2 is FQNQEV (reference sequence). The CDR3 sequence is 14 residues long. Trimming pared 3 bases from V and 3 bases from J, leaving 10 bases between. CDR3: CASSLWGPQNTLYF. The sequenced part of the CDR3 DNA is TGTGCCAGCAGTCTTTGGGGGCCCCAAAACACCTTGTAC.

This clone showed up just a few times. Here the gene names and germline are mouse. With the read ending 1 residue before the CDR3 end, the germline J gene is used to fill in that end. This sequence joins TRBV13-3 and TRBJ1-1; TRBD1 aligns across 8 bases. Per germline, CDR1 NNHDY and CDR2 SYVADS. V lost 2 bases, J lost 6 bases, and 0 bases stayed unmatched. The CDR3 runs to 12 residues. The DNA read from the CDR3 is TGTGCCAGCAGTGAGACAGGGGCAGAAGTCTTC. Translating gives CASSETGAEVF. The entire CDR3 protein reads CASSETGAEVFF.

This clone appeared a few times. Mouse gene names apply. The read is 1 residue too short to cover the CDR3 end, so that end is filled in from the germline J gene. V and J are TRBV19 and TRBJ2-7, with D unresolved. Trimming left V 0 bases short and J 0 bases short, with 10 bases between. This CDR3 region has 15 residues. CDR1 and CDR2 (germline): FNHDT, SITEND (reference sequence). The CDR3 bases that were read are TGTGCCAGCAGTATAGGGACCCCCACCTCCTATGAACAGTAC. Amino acid sequence: CASSIGTPTSYEQY. The CDR3 in full is CASSIGTPTSYEQYF.

This clone has a handful of counts. Mouse names are used for the genes. The read falls 1 residue short of the CDR3 end, and the missing part is taken from the germline J gene. V and J are TRBV26 and TRBJ1-4; D unclear. Per germline, CDR1 KGHPV and CDR2 FQNQEV (reference sequence). V shed 4 bases and J shed 0 bases, with 3 bases lying between them. This CDR3 has 13 residues. The part of the CDR3 DNA that was read is TGTGCCAGCAGTCCAGTTTCCAACGAAAGATTATTT. It translates to CASSPVSNERLF. The complete CDR3 protein is CASSPVSNERLFF.

With regard to this clone: Gene names are mouse gene names. The sequenced fragment ends 1 residue before the CDR3 boundary, so the rest is inferred from the germline J gene. The identical CDR3 is also encoded by other nucleotide sequences in the sample. The genes are TRBV26 and TRBJ1-4; no clear D gene. CDR3 length: 12 residues. Between the trimmed V and J ends, which lost 2 bases and 5 bases, there was a span of 3 bases. The germline V gene encodes CDR1 KGHPV and CDR2 FQNQEV (reference sequence). CDR3: CASSLANERLFF. CDR3 DNA (partial): TGTGCCAGCAGTCTGGCAAACGAAAGATTATTT.

Comments on this clone: Here the gene names and germline are mouse. The read ends 1 residue shy of where the CDR3 ends; the end is completed using the germline J gene. The gene calls are TRBV26 and TRBJ2-7; D gene ambiguous. The CDR3 consists of 11 residues. Germline values: CDR1 KGHPV, CDR2 FQNQEV (reference sequence). The ends were cut back, 2 bases at V and 4 bases at J, with 3 bases in the middle. The CDR3 region is CASSLGYEQYF. The sequenced part of the CDR3 DNA is TGTGCCAGCAGTCTGGGGTATGAACAGTAC.

As concerns this clone: Germline and genes: mouse. CDR3 residues: CASSMRLRDTQYF. CDR3 bases read: TGTGCCAGCAGTATGCGACTGAGAGACACCCAGTAC. V and J are TRBV19 and TRBJ2-5; weak D call: TRBD2 (5 bases). With the read ending 1 residue before the CDR3 end, the germline J gene is used to fill in that end. The CDR3 contains 13 residues. Germline CDR1 and CDR2: FNHDT and SITEND (reference sequence). V was clipped by 2 bases and J by 5 bases, with 9 bases between them.

About this clone itself: Here the gene names and germline are mouse. The read halts 1 residue ahead of the CDR3 end, with the missing end drawn from the germline J gene. The chain combines TRBV16 with TRBJ1-4; D unclear. The CDR3 totals 12 residues. The germline V gene has CDR1 SGHSA and CDR2 FRNQAP. Trimming left V 4 bases short and J 2 bases short, with 2 bases between. CDR3 loop: CASSWSNERLFF. CDR3 bases read: TGTGCAAGCAGCTGGTCCAACGAAAGATTATTT.

About this clone: Gene names refer to mouse genes. The read finishes 1 residue shy of the CDR3 end, and the germline J gene is used to complete it. The chain joins TRBV4 to TRBJ1-2, with D possibly matching TRBD1 (5 bases). V was clipped by 5 bases and J by 0 bases, with 7 bases between them. The CDR3 covers 13 residues. The germline V gene encodes CDR1 LGHDT and CDR2 YNNKQL (reference sequence). The DNA read from the CDR3 is TGTGCCAGCAGCCAGGGATCAAACTCCGACTACACC. Its translation: CASSQGSNSDYT. The entire CDR3 protein is CASSQGSNSDYTF.

On this clone itself: Gene names denote mouse genes. The read terminates 1 residue before the CDR3 end, so the remaining end is supplied by the germline J gene. The J gene is TRBJ2-1, the V gene TRBV24, with TRBD1 as a possible D gene (6 bases). With 4 bases removed from V and 4 bases from J, the gap between germline ends came to 11 bases. CDR1 is KGHTA, CDR2 FRNEEI, per germline. This CDR3 has 14 amino acids. CDR3 sequence reads: CASSPGQHYAEQFF. The sequenced part of the CDR3 DNA is TGTGCCAGCAGTCCCGGACAGCATTATGCTGAGCAGTTC.

On this clone: Each gene name is a mouse one. The CDR3 goes on 1 residue after the read ends, and that part is filled in from the germline J gene. The rearrangement joins TRBV12-1 to TRBJ2-1, with TRBD1 matching over 8 bases. With V trimmed by 0 bases and J by 4 bases, 1 base remained unmatched. The CDR3 contains 14 residues. Germline V CDR1 and CDR2: SGHSN, HYEKVE. The sequenced CDR3 bases are TGTGCCAGCTCTCTCGGGGACAGGTATGCTGAGCAGTTC. Protein: CASSLGDRYAEQF. The CDR3 as a whole reads CASSLGDRYAEQFF.

This clone is classed as medium-sized. These gene names are mouse names. CDR3 residues: CASSHRNNSPLYF. Partial CDR3 DNA: TGTGCCAGCAGCCACAGAAATAATTCGCCCCTCTAC. The genes are TRBV26 and TRBJ1-6; D uncertain. The CDR3 end is not reached by the read, which stops 1 residue before it; the germline J gene fills it in. TRBJ1-6 is labeled an ORF, and its function is uncertain. This CDR3 region has 13 residues. Deletions cut 6 bases from V and 5 bases from J, with 8 bases between. In germline, CDR1 is KGHPV, CDR2 FQNQEV (reference sequence).

On this clone: The germline and genes are mouse ones. The sequenced fragment ends 1 residue before the CDR3 boundary, so the rest is inferred from the germline J gene. This chain uses TRBV12-1 with TRBJ2-4, with a possible D match to TRBD1 (6 bases). The V end was cut by 4 bases, the J end by 0 bases, with 10 bases between. CDR3 length: 14 residues. Germline V lookup: CDR1 SGHSN, CDR2 HYEKVE. CDR3 sequence reads: CASSLQGSQNTLYF. Incomplete CDR3 DNA: TGTGCCAGCTCCCTACAGGGCAGTCAAAACACCTTGTAC.

This clone appeared a few times. Gene and germline names: mouse. Coverage ceases 1 residue before the CDR3 finishes, and the germline J gene fills in the end. The rearrangement links TRBV12-2 to TRBJ2-1; 10 positions match TRBD2. The junction had 6 bases not matched to a gene; V was cut back by 2 bases and J by 0 bases. The germline V gene encodes CDR1 SGHLS and CDR2 HYDKME. CDR3 length: 17 amino acids. The CDR3 is CASSHDWGAPNYAEQFF. The part of the CDR3 DNA that was read is TGTGCCAGCTCTCATGACTGGGGGGCCCCTAACTATGCTGAGCAGTTC.

Worth noting for this clone: All gene names here are mouse names. The read gets to within 1 residue of the CDR3 end, and the germline J gene fills in the rest. The V gene is TRBV12-2, the J gene TRBJ2-7; a possible D gene is TRBD2 (5 bases). This CDR3 is built from 14 residues. CDR1 is SGHLS and CDR2 is HYDKME in the germline V gene. V was trimmed by 0 bases and J by 0 bases, leaving 8 bases between them. Incomplete CDR3 DNA: TGTGCCAGCTCTCTCGACCTGGGCTCCTATGAACAGTAC. This gives the protein CASSLDLGSYEQY. From start to end, the CDR3 is CASSLDLGSYEQYF.